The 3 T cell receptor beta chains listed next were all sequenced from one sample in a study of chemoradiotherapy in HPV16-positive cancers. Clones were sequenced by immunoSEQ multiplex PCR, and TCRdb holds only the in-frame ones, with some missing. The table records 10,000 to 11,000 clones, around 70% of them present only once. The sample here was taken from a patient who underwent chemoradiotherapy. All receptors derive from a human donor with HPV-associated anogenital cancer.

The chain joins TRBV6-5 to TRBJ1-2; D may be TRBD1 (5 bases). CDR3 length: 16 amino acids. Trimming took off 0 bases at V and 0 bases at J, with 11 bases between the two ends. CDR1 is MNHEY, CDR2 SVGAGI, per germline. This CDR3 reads CASSYSTVISNYGYTF. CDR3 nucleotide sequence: TGTGCCAGCAGTTACTCGACAGTCATCTCTAACTATGGCTACACCTTC.

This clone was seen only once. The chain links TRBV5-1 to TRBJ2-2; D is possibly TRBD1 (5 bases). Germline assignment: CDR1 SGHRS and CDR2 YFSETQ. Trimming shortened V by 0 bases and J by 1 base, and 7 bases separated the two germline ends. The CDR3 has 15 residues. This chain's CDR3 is CASSLVQGNTGELFF. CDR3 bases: TGCGCCAGCAGCTTGGTCCAGGGGAACACCGGGGAGCTGTTTTTT.

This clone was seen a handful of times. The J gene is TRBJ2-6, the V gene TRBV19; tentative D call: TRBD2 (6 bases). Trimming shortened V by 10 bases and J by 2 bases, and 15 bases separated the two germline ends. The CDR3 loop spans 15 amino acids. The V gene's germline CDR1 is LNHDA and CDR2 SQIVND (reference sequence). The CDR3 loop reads CATKIGGAGANVLTF. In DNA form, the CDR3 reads TGTGCCACAAAAATCGGGGGTGCTGGGGCCAACGTCCTGACTTTC. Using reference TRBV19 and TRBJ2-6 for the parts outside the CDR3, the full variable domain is DGGITQSPKYLFRKEGQNVTLSCEQNLNHDAMYWYRQDPGQGLRLIYYSQIVNDFQKGDIAEGYSVSREKKESFPLTVTSAQKNPTAFYLCATKIGGAGANVLTFGAGSRLTVL.